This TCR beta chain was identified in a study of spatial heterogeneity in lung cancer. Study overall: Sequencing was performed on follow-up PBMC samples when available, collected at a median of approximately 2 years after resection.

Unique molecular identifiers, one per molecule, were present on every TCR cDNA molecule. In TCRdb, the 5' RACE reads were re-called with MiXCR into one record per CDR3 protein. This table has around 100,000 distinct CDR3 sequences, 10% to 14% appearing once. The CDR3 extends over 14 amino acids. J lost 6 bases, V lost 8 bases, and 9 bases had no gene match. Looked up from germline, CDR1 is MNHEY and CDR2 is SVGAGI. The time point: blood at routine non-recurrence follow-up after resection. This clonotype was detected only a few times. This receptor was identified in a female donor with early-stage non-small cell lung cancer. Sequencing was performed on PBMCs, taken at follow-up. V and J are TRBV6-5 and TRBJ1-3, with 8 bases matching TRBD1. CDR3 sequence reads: CASGQGARLNTIYF. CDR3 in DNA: TGTGCCAGCGGGCAGGGGGCGCGGTTAAACACCATATATTTT.